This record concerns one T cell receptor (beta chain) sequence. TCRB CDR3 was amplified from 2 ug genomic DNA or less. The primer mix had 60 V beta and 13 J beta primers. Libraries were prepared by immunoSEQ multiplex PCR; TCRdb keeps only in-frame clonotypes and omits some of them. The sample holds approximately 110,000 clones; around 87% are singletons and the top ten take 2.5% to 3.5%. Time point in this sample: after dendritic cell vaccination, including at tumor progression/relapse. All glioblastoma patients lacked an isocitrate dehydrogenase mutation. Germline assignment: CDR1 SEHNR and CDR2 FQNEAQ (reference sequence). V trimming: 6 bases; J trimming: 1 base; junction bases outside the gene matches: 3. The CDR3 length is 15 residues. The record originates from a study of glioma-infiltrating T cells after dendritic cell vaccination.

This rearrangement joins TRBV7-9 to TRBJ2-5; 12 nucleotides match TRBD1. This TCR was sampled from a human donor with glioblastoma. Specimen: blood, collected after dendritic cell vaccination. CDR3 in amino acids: CASRPGQGAQETQYF. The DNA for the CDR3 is TGTGCCAGCAGACCGGGACAGGGGGCCCAAGAGACCCAGTACTTC.